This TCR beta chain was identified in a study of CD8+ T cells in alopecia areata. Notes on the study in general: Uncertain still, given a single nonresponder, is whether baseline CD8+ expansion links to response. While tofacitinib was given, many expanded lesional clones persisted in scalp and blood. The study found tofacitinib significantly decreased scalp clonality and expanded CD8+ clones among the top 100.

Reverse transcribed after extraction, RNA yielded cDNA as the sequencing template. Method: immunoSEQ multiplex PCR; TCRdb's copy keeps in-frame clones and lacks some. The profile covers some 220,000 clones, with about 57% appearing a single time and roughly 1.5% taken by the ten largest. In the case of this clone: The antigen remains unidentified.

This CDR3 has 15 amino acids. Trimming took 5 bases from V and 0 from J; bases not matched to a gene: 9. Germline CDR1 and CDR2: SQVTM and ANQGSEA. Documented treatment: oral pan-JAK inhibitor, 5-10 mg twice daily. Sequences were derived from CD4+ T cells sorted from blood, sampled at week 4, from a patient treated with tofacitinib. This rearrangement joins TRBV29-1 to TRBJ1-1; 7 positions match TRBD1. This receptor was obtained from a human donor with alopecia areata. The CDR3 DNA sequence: TGCAGCGTTTCCCCGGGACAGCCCATGAACACTGAAGCTTTCTTT. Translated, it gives CSVSPGQPMNTEAFF. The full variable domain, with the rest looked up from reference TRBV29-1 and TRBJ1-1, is SAVISQKPSRDICQRGTSLTIQCQVDSQVTMMFWYRQQPGQSLTLIATANQGSEATYESGFVIDKFPISRPNLTFSTLTVSNMSPEDSSIYLCSVSPGQPMNTEAFFGQGTRLTVV.